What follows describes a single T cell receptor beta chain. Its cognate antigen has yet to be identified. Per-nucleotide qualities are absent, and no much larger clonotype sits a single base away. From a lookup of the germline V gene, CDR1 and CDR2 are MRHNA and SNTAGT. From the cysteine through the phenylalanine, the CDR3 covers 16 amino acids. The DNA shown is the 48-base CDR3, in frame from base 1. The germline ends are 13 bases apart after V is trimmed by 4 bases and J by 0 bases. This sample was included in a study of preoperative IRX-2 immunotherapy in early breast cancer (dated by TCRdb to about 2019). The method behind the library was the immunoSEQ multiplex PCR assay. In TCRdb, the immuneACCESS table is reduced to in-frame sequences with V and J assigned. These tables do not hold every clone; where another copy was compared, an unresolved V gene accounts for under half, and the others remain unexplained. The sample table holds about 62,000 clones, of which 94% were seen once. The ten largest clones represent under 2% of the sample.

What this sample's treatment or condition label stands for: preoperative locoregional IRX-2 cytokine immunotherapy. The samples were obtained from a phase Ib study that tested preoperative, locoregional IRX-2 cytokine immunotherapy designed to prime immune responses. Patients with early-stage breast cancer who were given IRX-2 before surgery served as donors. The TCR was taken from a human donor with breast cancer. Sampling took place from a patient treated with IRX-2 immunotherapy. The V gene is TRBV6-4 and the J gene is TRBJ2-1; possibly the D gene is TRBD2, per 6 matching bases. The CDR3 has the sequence CASSVHSGFSYNEQFF. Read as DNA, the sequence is TGTGCCAGCAGTGTACATAGCGGTTTCTCCTACAATGAGCAGTTCTTC.